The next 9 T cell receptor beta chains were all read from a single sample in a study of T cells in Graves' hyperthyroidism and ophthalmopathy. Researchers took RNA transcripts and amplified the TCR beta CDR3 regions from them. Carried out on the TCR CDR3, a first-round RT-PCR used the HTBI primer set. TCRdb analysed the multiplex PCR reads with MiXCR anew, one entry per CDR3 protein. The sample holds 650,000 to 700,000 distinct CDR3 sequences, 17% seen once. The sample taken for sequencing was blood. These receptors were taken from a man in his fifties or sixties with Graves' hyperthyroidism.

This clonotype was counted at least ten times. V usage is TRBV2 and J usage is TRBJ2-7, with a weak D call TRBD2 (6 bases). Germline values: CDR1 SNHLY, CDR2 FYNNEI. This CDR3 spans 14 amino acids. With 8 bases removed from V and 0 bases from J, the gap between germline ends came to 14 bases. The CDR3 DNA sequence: TGTGCCAGCCGGGCACGGGAGAGCTCCTACGAGCAGTACTTC. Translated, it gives CASRARESSYEQYF.

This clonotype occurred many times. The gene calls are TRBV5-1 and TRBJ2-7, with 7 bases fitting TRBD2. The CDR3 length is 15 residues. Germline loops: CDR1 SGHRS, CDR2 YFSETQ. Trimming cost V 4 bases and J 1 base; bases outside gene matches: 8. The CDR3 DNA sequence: TGCGCCAGCAGCGAATCTAGCGGTTCTTCCTACGAGCAGTACTTC. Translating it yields CASSESSGSSYEQYF.

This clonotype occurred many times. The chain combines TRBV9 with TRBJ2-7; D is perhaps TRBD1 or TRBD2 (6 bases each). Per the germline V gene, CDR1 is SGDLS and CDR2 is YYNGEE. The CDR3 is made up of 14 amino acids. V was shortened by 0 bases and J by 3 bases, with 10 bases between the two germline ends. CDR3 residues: CASSVGGAGYEQYF. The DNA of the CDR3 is TGTGCCAGCAGCGTAGGGGGGGCAGGCTACGAGCAGTACTTC. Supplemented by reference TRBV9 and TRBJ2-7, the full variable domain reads DSGVTQTPKHLITATGQRVTLRCSPRSGDLSVYWYQQSLDQGLQFLIQYYNGEERAKGNILERFSAQQFPDLHSELNLSSLELGDSALYFCASSVGGAGYEQYFGPGTRLTVT.

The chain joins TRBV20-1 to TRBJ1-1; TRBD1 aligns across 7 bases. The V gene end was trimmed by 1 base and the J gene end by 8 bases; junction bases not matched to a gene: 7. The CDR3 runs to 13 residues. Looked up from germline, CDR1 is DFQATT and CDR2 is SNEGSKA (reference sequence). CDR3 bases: TGCAGTGCTAGAGCCGAGACAGGGAGCGAAGCTTTCTTT. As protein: CSARAETGSEAFF.

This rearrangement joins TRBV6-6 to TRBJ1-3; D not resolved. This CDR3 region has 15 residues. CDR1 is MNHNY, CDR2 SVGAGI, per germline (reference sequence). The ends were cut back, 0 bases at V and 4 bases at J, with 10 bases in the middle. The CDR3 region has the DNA TGTGCCAGCAGTTACTCGGGAATGGGGGGAAACACCATATATTTT. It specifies CASSYSGMGGNTIYF.

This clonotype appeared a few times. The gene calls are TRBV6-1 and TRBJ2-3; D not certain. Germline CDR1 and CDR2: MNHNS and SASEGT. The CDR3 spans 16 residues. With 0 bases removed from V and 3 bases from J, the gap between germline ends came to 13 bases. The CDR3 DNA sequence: TGTGCCAGCAGTGAAGCGCGTAAGGTCTGGACAGATACGCAGTATTTT. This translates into CASSEARKVWTDTQYF.

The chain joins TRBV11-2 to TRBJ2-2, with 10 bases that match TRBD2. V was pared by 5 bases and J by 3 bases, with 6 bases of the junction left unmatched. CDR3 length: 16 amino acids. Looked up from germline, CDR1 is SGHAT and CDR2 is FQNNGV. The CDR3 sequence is CASSHSSGSDTGELFF. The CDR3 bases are TGTGCCAGCAGCCACTCTAGCGGGAGCGACACCGGGGAGCTGTTTTTT. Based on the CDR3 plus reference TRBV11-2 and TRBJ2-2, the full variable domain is EAGVAQSPRYKIIEKRQSVAFWCNPISGHATLYWYQQILGQGPKLLIQFQNNGVVDDSQLPKDRFSAERLKGVDSTLKIQPAKLEDSAVYLCASSHSSGSDTGELFFGEGSRLTVL.

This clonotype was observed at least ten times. This CDR3 is CASSPRTNTDTQYF. For the CDR3, the DNA is TGTGCCAGCAGCCCCCGTACTAACACAGATACGCAGTATTTT. The J gene is TRBJ2-3, the V gene TRBV11-2; no firm D call. The CDR3 totals 14 residues. V dropped 5 bases and J dropped 2 bases, with 11 bases sitting between them. Germline CDR1 and CDR2: SGHAT and FQNNGV. The full variable domain, with the rest looked up from reference TRBV11-2 and TRBJ2-3, is EAGVAQSPRYKIIEKRQSVAFWCNPISGHATLYWYQQILGQGPKLLIQFQNNGVVDDSQLPKDRFSAERLKGVDSTLKIQPAKLEDSAVYLCASSPRTNTDTQYFGPGTRLTVL.

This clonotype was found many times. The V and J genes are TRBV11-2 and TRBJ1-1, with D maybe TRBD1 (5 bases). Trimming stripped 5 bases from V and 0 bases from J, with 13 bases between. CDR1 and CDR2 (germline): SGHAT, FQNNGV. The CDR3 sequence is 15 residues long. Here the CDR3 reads CASSPGGTLNTEAFF. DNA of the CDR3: TGTGCCAGCAGCCCCGGGGGTACGTTGAACACTGAAGCTTTCTTT.